A single sample is the source of the 27 T cell receptor beta chains below, sequenced in a study of T cell responses to AZD1222 COVID-19 vaccine. Method: immunoSEQ multiplex PCR; TCRdb's copy keeps in-frame clones and lacks some. The sample consists of around 110,000 clones, roughly 91% of them appearing once. Here the sequenced sample was peripheral blood, taken 28 days after the second AZD1222 dose. Every receptor here comes from an adult who received the AZD1222 COVID-19 vaccine.

The chain couples TRBV7-2 to TRBJ2-4; TRBD2 aligns across 8 bases. Germline CDR1 is SGHTA and CDR2 is FQGNSA. The CDR3 is 17 amino acids. V lost 2 bases to trimming and J lost 4 bases; unmatched junction nucleotides: 10. CDR3 sequence (DNA): TGTGCCAGCAGCTTATTAGGCCCGGGACTAGGGAAAAACATTCAGTACTTC. Translated, it gives CASSLLGPGLGKNIQYF.

The chain employs TRBV10-3 and TRBJ2-5; either TRBD1 or TRBD2 may supply D (5 bases each). This CDR3 region has 16 residues. V was shortened by 3 bases and J by 0 bases, with 14 bases between the two germline ends. Germline assignment: CDR1 ENHRY and CDR2 SYGVKD. CDR3 in DNA: TGTGCCATCAGTGACTTCACCGGGACGAACCAAGAGACCCAGTACTTC. It translates to CAISDFTGTNQETQYF.

This clone has a handful of counts. This chain uses TRBV7-2 with TRBJ1-5, with a tentative D call TRBD1 (6 bases). V shed 5 bases and J shed 10 bases, with 18 bases lying between them. The CDR3 runs to 14 residues. The germline V gene encodes CDR1 SGHTA and CDR2 FQGNSA. CDR3 residues: CASSAGQFVGPQHF. The CDR3 nucleotides read TGTGCCAGCAGCGCAGGACAGTTTGTTGGACCCCAGCATTTT.

J is TRBJ2-1 and V is TRBV27; the D gene is possibly TRBD2 (6 bases). CDR3 length: 13 residues. V was cut by 3 bases and J by 4 bases, with 7 bases left in between. From germline, CDR1 is MNHEY and CDR2 SMNVEV (reference sequence). CDR3 protein: CASSFGGYNEQFF. DNA for the CDR3: TGTGCCAGCAGTTTCGGGGGTTACAATGAGCAGTTCTTC.

The genes are TRBV7-2 and TRBJ1-2; D is uncertain. Germline CDR1 SGHTA, CDR2 FQGNSA. Trimming took 0 bases from V and 8 from J, leaving 7 bases between them. The CDR3 length is 12 residues. CDR3 sequence (DNA): TGTGCCAGCAGCTTAGCCGCGGAGGGCTACACCTTC. It translates to CASSLAAEGYTF.

The rearrangement links TRBV23-1 to TRBJ2-7, with D unresolved. TRBV23-1 is filed as an ORF, its function uncertain. V lost 1 base, J lost 5 bases, and 18 bases lay in between. The CDR3 sequence is 16 residues long. The DNA of the CDR3 is TGCGCCAGCAGTCAATGGTTCTTCTGCCGAGGCCACGAGCAGTACTTC. It encodes CASSQWFFCRGHEQYF.

The gene calls are TRBV30 and TRBJ1-1; tentative D call: TRBD1 (5 bases). CDR1 and CDR2 from the germline V gene are GTSNPN and SVGIG (reference sequence). The V and J ends lost 0 bases and 1 base respectively, with 6 bases between them. The CDR3 extends over 13 amino acids. This CDR3 reads CAWSVQENTEAFF. CDR3 DNA: TGTGCCTGGAGTGTACAGGAGAACACTGAAGCTTTCTTT. Filled out from reference TRBV30 and TRBJ1-1, the complete variable domain reads SQTIHQWPATLVQPVGSPLSLECTVEGTSNPNLYWYRQAAGRGLQLLFYSVGIGQISSEVPQNLSASRPQDRQFILSSKKLLLSDSGFYLCAWSVQENTEAFFGQGTRLTVV.

This clone was observed once. This chain joins TRBV29-1 and TRBJ1-5, with D unclear. CDR3 length: 13 amino acids. Trimming removed 7 bases at V and 4 bases at J, with 14 bases between. The germline V gene encodes CDR1 SQVTM and CDR2 ANQGSEA. CDR3 sequence reads: CSAREGSNQPQHF. The CDR3 coding sequence is TGCAGCGCTCGGGAGGGCAGTAATCAGCCCCAGCATTTT.

This sequence joins TRBV6-2 or TRBV6-3 and TRBJ2-3; D might be TRBD1 or TRBD2, each matching 6 bases. V shed 0 bases and J shed 4 bases, with 8 bases lying between them. The germline V gene encodes CDR1 MNHEY and CDR2 SVGEGT. The CDR3 consists of 14 residues. The CDR3 region is CASSYSGGADTQYF. CDR3 sequence (DNA): TGTGCCAGCAGTTACTCGGGGGGCGCAGATACGCAGTATTTT.

The chain couples TRBV6-2 or TRBV6-3 to TRBJ1-5; TRBD1 is a possible D gene (6 bases). V was pared by 4 bases and J by 1 base, with 8 bases between. Germline V gives CDR1 MNHEY, CDR2 SVGEGT. The CDR3 loop spans 14 amino acids. The CDR3 DNA reads as TGTGCCAGCAGTTCCGGACAGAGCAATCAGCCCCAGCATTTT. Translation gives CASSSGQSNQPQHF.

The chain employs TRBV7-2 and TRBJ1-4, with D perhaps matching TRBD1 (5 bases). Germline CDR1 SGHTA, CDR2 FQGNSA. V was cut by 1 base and J by 4 bases, with 10 bases left in between. The CDR3 is 15 amino acids. The CDR3 reads CASSLVAQGNEKLFF. The DNA for the CDR3 is TGTGCCAGCAGCTTAGTCGCCCAGGGTAATGAAAAACTGTTTTTT.

The chain recombines TRBV5-1 with TRBJ1-6; D is ambiguous. Trimming took off 1 base at V and 9 bases at J, with 20 bases between the two ends. Germline assignment: CDR1 SGHRS and CDR2 YFSETQ. This CDR3 region has 17 residues. The CDR3 protein is CASSLSWQDRGGSPLHF. The CDR3 bases are TGCGCCAGCAGCTTGTCTTGGCAGGACCGAGGTGGTTCACCCCTCCACTTT.

This clone was seen a single time. The rearrangement joins TRBV6-5 to TRBJ1-1; D is undetermined. The length of the CDR3 is 13 residues. Germline V CDR1 and CDR2: MNHEY, SVGAGI. Trimming cost V 4 bases and J 1 base, with 7 bases left between them. The DNA for the CDR3 is TGTGCCAGCAGTTCATACACGAACACTGAAGCTTTCTTT. It encodes CASSSYTNTEAFF.

J is TRBJ1-4 and V is TRBV6-1; 8 bases line up with TRBD1. V trimming: 2 bases; J trimming: 6 bases; junction bases outside the gene matches: 5. The CDR3 covers 15 residues. Germline CDR1 MNHNS, CDR2 SASEGT. The chain's CDR3 is CASSERDRRYEKLFF. DNA of the CDR3: TGTGCCAGCAGTGAAAGGGACAGGAGGTATGAAAAACTGTTTTTT.

This chain connects TRBV7-2 to TRBJ2-1, with 9 bases that match TRBD1. Germline-derived CDR1 and CDR2 are SGHTA and FQGNSA. The CDR3 sequence is 14 residues long. The V segment lost 3 bases and the J segment 3 bases; nucleotides outside the gene matches: 0. CDR3 amino acids: CASSLTGGYNEQFF. CDR3 in DNA: TGTGCCAGCAGCTTGACAGGGGGCTACAATGAGCAGTTCTTC.

The V call is TRBV7-3, the J call TRBJ2-7; 7 bases are shared with TRBD2. The germline V gene has CDR1 SGHTA and CDR2 FQGTGA. This CDR3 is 15 amino acids long. Trimming removed 0 bases from V and 0 bases from J; junction bases left unmatched: 2. The CDR3 coding sequence is TGTGCCAGCAGCTTAACTAGCGGGCCCTCCTACGAGCAGTACTTC. The encoded protein is CASSLTSGPSYEQYF.

The chain couples TRBV6-4 to TRBJ2-1, with D possibly TRBD2 on 6 matching bases. The length of the CDR3 is 16 residues. The V gene lost 4 bases and the J gene lost 4 bases, with 17 bases spanning the gap. The germline gives CDR1 MRHNA, CDR2 SNTAGT. The CDR3 coding sequence is TGTGCCAGCAGTGTGGAGGGTATCTCCTCGTACAATGAGCAGTTCTTC. It is translated as CASSVEGISSYNEQFF.

The chain combines TRBV9 with TRBJ1-6; 7 bases line up with TRBD1. V lost 0 bases to trimming and J lost 9 bases; unmatched junction nucleotides: 6. The CDR3 consists of 15 residues. Germline CDR1 is SGDLS and CDR2 is YYNGEE. CDR3: CASSVDYTGASPLHF. The CDR3 DNA is TGTGCCAGCAGCGTAGATTACACAGGGGCTTCACCCCTCCACTTT. Full variable domain (outside the CDR3, taken from reference TRBV9 and TRBJ1-6): DSGVTQTPKHLITATGQRVTLRCSPRSGDLSVYWYQQSLDQGLQFLIQYYNGEERAKGNILERFSAQQFPDLHSELNLSSLELGDSALYFCASSVDYTGASPLHFGNGTRLTVT.

J is TRBJ1-2 and V is TRBV4-2; 7 nucleotides agree with TRBD1. This CDR3 comprises 17 residues. The V segment lost 0 bases and the J segment 5 bases; nucleotides outside the gene matches: 12. Germline CDR1 and CDR2: LGHNA and YNFKEQ. The CDR3 region is CASSQDMGGQGGYGYTF. CDR3 DNA sequence: TGTGCCAGCAGCCAAGATATGGGCGGGCAGGGGGGTTATGGCTACACCTTC.

The J gene is TRBJ2-7, the V gene TRBV6-5, with 7 bases that match TRBD1. CDR3 length: 14 residues. The junction had 8 bases not matched to a gene; V was cut back by 2 bases and J by 7 bases. The V gene's germline CDR1 is MNHEY and CDR2 SVGAGI. CDR3 region: CASSYNRGGWEQYF. CDR3 bases: TGTGCCAGCAGTTACAACAGGGGTGGGTGGGAGCAGTACTTC.

V gene TRBV6-2 or TRBV6-3 combines with J gene TRBJ1-6; D remains ambiguous. The germline gives CDR1 MNHEY, CDR2 SVGEGT. The CDR3 consists of 16 residues. Deletions cut 1 base from V and 8 bases from J, with 15 bases between. As DNA, the CDR3 is TGTGCCAGCAGTTACTTACAGTCAACGGGCCATTCACCCCTCCACTTT. Translating gives CASSYLQSTGHSPLHF.

The chain is built from TRBV10-2 and TRBJ2-5, with 14 bases matching TRBD2. CDR3 length: 13 residues. CDR1 and CDR2 (germline): WSHSY, SAAADI. The trim removed 8 bases at V and 9 bases at J, leaving 5 bases unmatched. The CDR3 DNA reads TGCGCCAGCCAGACTAGCGGGGGGGAGGCCCAGTACTTC. It translates to CASQTSGGEAQYF.

The gene calls are TRBV10-2 and TRBJ1-2, with 7 positions matching TRBD1. V was clipped by 10 bases and J by 4 bases; unmatched bases: 6. The CDR3 length is 12 residues. Germline CDR1 is WSHSY and CDR2 is SAAADI. The CDR3 loop reads CATGDRFYGYTF. CDR3 coding DNA: TGCGCCACCGGGGACAGATTCTATGGCTACACCTTC.

This chain joins TRBV27 and TRBJ1-1; TRBD1 aligns across 10 bases. Trimming took 8 bases from V and 0 from J; bases not matched to a gene: 12. Germline V gene lookup returns CDR1 MNHEY and CDR2 SMNVEV (reference sequence). The CDR3 loop spans 17 amino acids. The CDR3 bases are TGTGCCAGCCACCGGGGACAGGGGTTATCGATGAACACTGAAGCTTTCTTT. Translating it yields CASHRGQGLSMNTEAFF.

The CDR3 protein is CASSLKQFYEQYF. The CDR3 DNA sequence: TGTGCCAGCAGTTTAAAACAGTTCTACGAGCAGTACTTC. The chain carries TRBV27 and TRBJ2-7, with D hard to call. V lost 2 bases and J 3 bases, leaving 8 bases between the germline ends. This CDR3 is built from 13 residues. Germline V gene sequence: CDR1 MNHEY, CDR2 SMNVEV (reference sequence).

The chain links TRBV10-3 to TRBJ2-1, with no clear D. This CDR3 contains 17 residues. The germline V gene has CDR1 ENHRY and CDR2 SYGVKD. V lost 7 bases and J lost 0, with 19 bases in between. The CDR3 DNA sequence: TGTGCCATCAATCCCTCTGAAAACACGAGCTCCTACAATGAGCAGTTCTTC. Translation gives CAINPSENTSSYNEQFF.

The chain carries TRBV7-3 and TRBJ2-7; a possible D gene is TRBD1 (6 bases). V was clipped by 5 bases and J by 7 bases, with 18 bases between them. CDR3 length: 14 amino acids. Germline V gene data show CDR1 as SGHTA and CDR2 as FQGTGA. The CDR3 DNA reads TGTGCCAGCAGCGAACTATTACGGGACACGGAGCAGTACTTC. Protein sequence: CASSELLRDTEQYF. The entire variable domain, with the rest obtained from reference TRBV7-3 and TRBJ2-7, is as follows: GAGVSQTPSNKVTEKGKYVELRCDPISGHTALYWYRQSLGQGPEFLIYFQGTGAADDSGLPNDRFFAVRPEGSVSTLKIQRTERGDSAVYLCASSELLRDTEQYFGPGTRLTVT.